One sample yielded the 20 T cell receptor beta chains listed below, sequenced in a study of blood T cell repertoires in COVID-19. The protocol was immunoSEQ multiplex PCR, while the TCRdb copy is restricted to in-frame clones and leaves out a portion. The sample holds a few hundred thousand clones, about nine tenths seen once. The sample was peripheral blood. The receptors were sampled from a woman between 40 and 50 years old with acute or convalescent COVID-19.

The V call is TRBV3-1 (or the pseudogene TRBV3-2), the J call TRBJ1-5; TRBD1 is a possible D gene (6 bases). The CDR3 loop spans 16 amino acids. The germline gives CDR1 LGHDT, CDR2 YNNKEL (reference sequence). The V end was cut by 0 bases, the J end by 6 bases, with 15 bases between. The CDR3 spells CASSQDSNREGQPQHF. The DNA for the CDR3 is TGTGCCAGCAGCCAAGATTCAAACAGGGAGGGTCAGCCCCAGCATTTT.

This rearrangement joins TRBV6-5 to TRBJ1-1; D possibly corresponds to TRBD1 (5 bases). V lost 10 bases, J lost 14 bases, and 20 bases lay in between. CDR1 and CDR2 (germline): MNHEY, SVGAGI. There are 11 residues in the CDR3. CDR3 nucleotides: TGTGCCACCATGAACACTGGGGGAGGGTTCTTT. Amino acid sequence: CATMNTGGGFF.

The V and J genes are TRBV10-3 and TRBJ1-6, with 9 bases identical to TRBD1. Looked up from germline, CDR1 is ENHRY and CDR2 is SYGVKD. There are 15 residues in the CDR3. Losses at the gene ends were 7 bases for V and 9 bases for J; bases not matched to a gene: 10. CDR3 sequence (DNA): TGTGCCATCAATCAGGACAGGGGAAAGGGTTCACCCCTCCACTTT. Translating gives CAINQDRGKGSPLHF.

This clone has only a few counts. The chain has TRBV13 and TRBJ2-1, with D tentatively TRBD1 (5 bases). The CDR3 length is 11 residues. Germline V gene data show CDR1 as PRHDT and CDR2 as FYEKMQ (reference sequence). Between the trimmed V and J ends, which lost 9 bases and 7 bases, there was a span of 10 bases. CDR3 residues: CARDIVNEQFF. DNA of the CDR3: TGTGCCAGGGACATTGTGAATGAGCAGTTCTTC.

The chain joins TRBV18 to TRBJ1-2, with a possible D match to TRBD1 (5 bases). Trimming took 0 bases from V and 1 from J, leaving 12 bases between them. The CDR3 extends over 16 amino acids. Germline V gene sequence: CDR1 KGHSH, CDR2 LQKENI. The CDR3 sequence: CASSPPRNQGNYGYTF. The DNA of the CDR3 is TGTGCCAGCTCACCACCGCGGAACCAGGGTAACTATGGCTACACCTTC. The complete variable domain, with remaining parts taken from reference TRBV18 and TRBJ1-2, reads NAGVMQNPRHLVRRRGQEARLRCSPMKGHSHVYWYRQLPEEGLKFMVYLQKENIIDESGMPKERFSAEFPKEGPSILRIQQVVRGDSAAYFCASSPPRNQGNYGYTFGSGTRLTVV.

The CDR3 nucleotides are TGTGCCAGCAGCTTATTATCCGGGACTAGCGGGAGTGAGCAGTTCTTC. Its translation: CASSLLSGTSGSEQFF. The gene calls are TRBV7-3 and TRBJ2-1, with 14 bases matching TRBD2. The CDR3 runs to 16 residues. Per germline, CDR1 SGHTA and CDR2 FQGTGA. Unmatched junction bases numbered 6, after V lost 2 bases and J lost 9 bases.

The CDR3 DNA reads as TGTGCCAGTAGTTTGGGACAGGGGCAATCGAACACTGAAGCTTTCTTT. Its translation: CASSLGQGQSNTEAFF. V and J are TRBV19 and TRBJ1-1, with TRBD1 matching 10 bases. V lost 5 bases to trimming and J lost 1 base; unmatched junction nucleotides: 7. Germline V CDR1 and CDR2: LNHDA, SQIVND (reference sequence). CDR3 length: 16 amino acids.

This clone was seen just once. The chain combines TRBV19 with TRBJ1-2; D remains unclear. V lost 4 bases and J 8 bases, leaving 11 bases between the germline ends. The germline CDR1 and CDR2 sequences are LNHDA and SQIVND (reference sequence). The CDR3 has 12 residues. The CDR3 DNA sequence: TGTGCCAGTAGTAGCTATCCGGGGGGCTACACCTTC. This encodes CASSSYPGGYTF.

Here the CDR3 reads CASSRDTIYSNQPQHF. DNA for the CDR3: TGCGCCAGCAGCCGGGACACCATATATAGCAATCAGCCCCAGCATTTT. The chain joins TRBV23-1 to TRBJ1-5; weak D call: TRBD1 (6 bases). TRBV23-1 is marked as an open reading frame, function uncertain. This CDR3 has 16 amino acids. Trimming removed 6 bases at V and 0 bases at J, with 15 bases between.

The J gene is TRBJ1-2, the V gene TRBV3-1 (or the pseudogene TRBV3-2), with D tentatively TRBD1 (6 bases). CDR3 length: 13 residues. Germline V gives CDR1 LGHDT, CDR2 YNNKEL (reference sequence). V gave up 5 bases and J gave up 3 bases, with 10 bases separating them. The CDR3 nucleotides are TGTGCCAGCAGCGGGACACCATACTATGGCTACACCTTC. Translation gives CASSGTPYYGYTF.

In DNA, the CDR3 is TGTGCCAGCAGTTCGACACAGGGGGCGCGGGGCTACACCTTC. Protein sequence: CASSSTQGARGYTF. The chain joins TRBV6-6 to TRBJ1-2, with TRBD1 matching 9 bases. V lost 4 bases and J lost 8; bases outside the gene matches: 8. The CDR3 spans 14 residues. Per the germline V gene, CDR1 is MNHNY and CDR2 is SVGAGI (reference sequence).

This clone was counted between two and nine times. V gene TRBV15 combines with J gene TRBJ1-1; 11 positions match TRBD1. With V trimmed by 0 bases and J by 3 bases, 6 bases remained unmatched. The CDR3 has 17 amino acids. In germline, CDR1 is LNHNV, CDR2 YYDKDF (reference sequence). The CDR3 here is CATSRDSGTGGYTEAFF. CDR3 DNA: TGTGCCACCAGCAGAGATTCCGGGACAGGGGGGTACACTGAAGCTTTCTTT.

The J gene is TRBJ1-1, the V gene TRBV5-1; tentatively, D is TRBD1 (5 bases). CDR1 is SGHRS and CDR2 is YFSETQ in the germline V gene. The CDR3 spans 15 residues. V lost 0 bases and J lost 5, with 14 bases in between. Here the CDR3 reads CASSLVGPGGTEAFF. Written as DNA, the CDR3 is TGCGCCAGCAGCTTGGTTGGTCCGGGGGGTACTGAAGCTTTCTTT.

This sequence joins TRBV9 and TRBJ2-1; TRBD2 matches 13 bases. Germline-derived CDR1 and CDR2 are SGDLS and YYNGEE. This CDR3 is 20 amino acids long. The J segment lost 0 bases and the V segment lost 3 bases, leaving 12 bases of the junction unmatched. The CDR3 DNA is TGTGCCAGCAGCGGAACCGGACTAGCGGGGGCTATAAGCTCCTACAATGAGCAGTTCTTC. It is translated as CASSGTGLAGAISSYNEQFF.

The chain employs TRBV5-1 and TRBJ2-5; unclear D gene. CDR3 length: 13 amino acids. Germline-derived CDR1 and CDR2 are SGHRS and YFSETQ. The V and J ends lost 7 bases and 5 bases respectively, with 15 bases between them. In DNA, the CDR3 is TGCGCCAGCGCTCTTGTTACGCAGGAGACCCAGTACTTC. The encoded protein is CASALVTQETQYF.

This sequence joins TRBV13 and TRBJ1-1; D might be TRBD1 (6 bases). This CDR3 has 16 residues. V was cut by 5 bases and J by 1 base, with 17 bases left in between. Germline V lookup: CDR1 PRHDT, CDR2 FYEKMQ (reference sequence). The chain's CDR3 is CASSPTAGAQNTEAFF. The DNA for the CDR3 is TGTGCCAGCAGCCCCACTGCAGGGGCCCAGAACACTGAAGCTTTCTTT.

This sequence joins TRBV18 and TRBJ2-2; no definite D call. The germline gives CDR1 KGHSH, CDR2 LQKENI. The CDR3 has 15 amino acids. Trimming took off 2 bases at V and 6 bases at J, with 13 bases between the two ends. CDR3 loop: CASSPSLVRAGELFF. CDR3 coding DNA: TGTGCCAGCTCACCATCCCTAGTGCGAGCCGGGGAGCTGTTTTTT.

The chain has TRBV11-2 and TRBJ1-1; D might be TRBD1 (5 bases). The CDR3 runs 15 residues. Looked up from germline, CDR1 is SGHAT and CDR2 is FQNNGV. Deletions cut 5 bases from V and 5 bases from J, with 18 bases between. DNA for the CDR3: TGTGCCAGCAGCCCGGAGGGCGGGGCAGAAACTGAAGCTTTCTTT. It specifies CASSPEGGAETEAFF.

The J gene is TRBJ1-4, the V gene TRBV5-5, with 8 bases fitting TRBD1. Trimming at V came to 1 base and at J to 8 bases, leaving 16 bases not matched to a gene. In germline, CDR1 is SGHKS, CDR2 YYEKEE (reference sequence). This CDR3 contains 18 residues. CDR3 sequence reads: CASSLSSGGAIVGEKLFF. The DNA for the CDR3 is TGTGCCAGCAGCTTGTCATCAGGGGGCGCAATCGTCGGAGAAAAACTGTTTTTT.

V gene TRBV5-1 combines with J gene TRBJ1-1; 7 bases are a match to TRBD1. CDR3 length: 14 amino acids. V trimming: 4 bases; J trimming: 4 bases; junction bases outside the gene matches: 7. From germline, CDR1 is SGHRS and CDR2 YFSETQ. CDR3 residues: CASSRDSTSTEAFF. CDR3 DNA: TGCGCCAGCAGCCGGGACAGTACGAGCACTGAAGCTTTCTTT.